This T cell receptor (beta chain) came from a study of shared clonotypes between healthy human individuals. The study's findings and limits: When naive CD4 clonotypes were compared across a few donors, 4% to 6.5% were shared.

A remark on this clone: Its antigen remains unidentified.

Profiling relied on immunoSEQ multiplex PCR, and the TCRdb table lists in-frame clones only, not all of them. This sample has roughly 2 million clones; 85% to 95% occur once, and the top ten carry more than 0.1%. The length of the CDR3 is 14 residues. Germline V gene data show CDR1 as MDHEN and CDR2 as SYDVKM. V gave up 7 bases and J gave up 6 bases, with 17 bases separating them. This clonotype was obtained from a man between 18 and 29 years old in good health. The chain uses TRBV28 and TRBJ2-3; no definite D call. The sequencing input was naive CD4+ T cells sorted from blood. Subset described: CD45RA+ positively selected. CDR3 sequence: CASTRSFLSDTQYF. The CDR3 nucleotides are TGTGCCAGCACCAGGTCTTTCCTGTCTGATACGCAGTATTTT.